Below are 15 T cell receptor beta chains sequenced from a single sample in a study of control samples from healthy donors and cancer patients. Sequenced by immunoSEQ multiplex PCR; TCRdb stores in-frame clones only, minus some. This repertoire shows roughly 150,000 clones, roughly 92% found once; its top ten account for more than 2%. The material sequenced was blood. The receptors stem from a man aged 50-60 years in good health.

This sequence joins TRBV19 and TRBJ2-5; D is ambiguous. The V and J ends lost 5 bases and 2 bases respectively, with 15 bases between them. The germline gives CDR1 LNHDA, CDR2 SQIVND (reference sequence). The CDR3 runs 15 residues. The CDR3 protein is CASSQTHSSQETQYF. CDR3 DNA sequence: TGTGCCAGTAGTCAGACTCACTCCAGTCAAGAGACCCAGTACTTC. The entire variable domain, with the rest obtained from reference TRBV19 and TRBJ2-5, is as follows: DGGITQSPKYLFRKEGQNVTLSCEQNLNHDAMYWYRQDPGQGLRLIYYSQIVNDFQKGDIAEGYSVSREKKESFPLTVTSAQKNPTAFYLCASSQTHSSQETQYFGPGTRLLVL.

The chain recombines TRBV6-1 with TRBJ2-1, with D unresolved. The CDR3 has 11 amino acids. Per the germline V gene, CDR1 is MNHNS and CDR2 is SASEGT. Trimming removed 5 bases at V and 16 bases at J, with 15 bases between. Written as DNA, the CDR3 is TGTGCCAGCAGTCAAGGTGAGAAGCCATTCTTC. Its translation is CASSQGEKPFF.

The gene calls are TRBV3-1 (or the pseudogene TRBV3-2) and TRBJ2-4; D not resolved. V lost 1 base to trimming and J lost 0 bases, with 10 bases between them. The CDR3 extends over 16 amino acids. Per germline, CDR1 LGHDT and CDR2 YNNKEL (reference sequence). The CDR3 loop reads CASSQGRGLAKNIQYF. The CDR3 DNA sequence: TGTGCCAGCAGCCAAGGAAGAGGCCTAGCCAAAAACATTCAGTACTTC.

The gene calls are TRBV28 and TRBJ2-3; 13 nucleotides match TRBD2. Trimming took 9 bases from V and 4 from J; bases not matched to a gene: 1. The CDR3 totals 13 residues. CDR1 MDHEN and CDR2 SYDVKM come from the germline V gene. The CDR3 here is CASGLAGADTQYF. The CDR3 DNA is TGTGCCAGTGGACTAGCGGGAGCAGATACGCAGTATTTT.

The rearrangement joins TRBV28 to TRBJ2-7; 8 bases align to TRBD2. Looked up from germline, CDR1 is MDHEN and CDR2 is SYDVKM. The CDR3 has 13 residues. V trimming: 5 bases; J trimming: 4 bases; junction bases outside the gene matches: 4. The CDR3: CASSRASGYEQYF. In nucleotides, the CDR3 is TGTGCCAGCAGTAGGGCTAGCGGGTACGAGCAGTACTTC.

This chain connects TRBV19 to TRBJ2-3; 9 bases are shared with TRBD1. This CDR3 contains 21 residues. Trimming cost V 5 bases and J 0 bases; bases outside gene matches: 21. Germline lookup yields CDR1 LNHDA and CDR2 SQIVND (reference sequence). The CDR3 sequence is CASSVRPGQGSASGSTDTQYF. CDR3 bases: TGTGCCAGTAGTGTCCGACCGGGACAGGGCTCGGCTAGCGGTAGCACAGATACGCAGTATTTT.

The chain links TRBV14 to TRBJ2-1; TRBD2 matches at 8 bases. J gave up 12 bases and V 0 bases, and 10 bases lay outside the gene matches. The CDR3 covers 15 residues. The germline CDR1 and CDR2 sequences are SGHDN and FVKESK. CDR3 nucleotides: TGTGCCAGCAGCCAAGATACGGGGACTAGGAGGCGGCAGTTCTTC. Its protein product is CASSQDTGTRRRQFF.

The chain recombines TRBV29-1 with TRBJ1-2; 9 bases are a match to TRBD1. The germline V gene encodes CDR1 SQVTM and CDR2 ANQGSEA. V lost 7 bases to trimming and J lost 1 base; unmatched junction nucleotides: 10. CDR3 length: 15 residues. DNA for the CDR3: TGCAGCGCTGAGGGACAGGGTAACTTTAACTATGGCTACACCTTC. Protein: CSAEGQGNFNYGYTF.

The CDR3 nucleotides read TGTGCCAGCAGCCAGGCTAAGACAGGCGCCTCCTCTGGAAACACCATATATTTT. Its protein product is CASSQAKTGASSGNTIYF. This chain connects TRBV4-2 to TRBJ1-3; possibly TRBD1 for D (6 bases). The CDR3 sequence is 18 residues long. Per the germline V gene, CDR1 is LGHNA and CDR2 is YNFKEQ. Trimming cost V 3 bases and J 0 bases, with 18 bases left between them.

The chain is built from TRBV28 and TRBJ1-5; tentatively, D is TRBD1 (6 bases). The germline CDR1 and CDR2 sequences are MDHEN and SYDVKM. This CDR3 spans 13 amino acids. V lost 4 bases to trimming and J lost 9 bases, with 13 bases between them. The CDR3 DNA is TGTGCCAGCAGTTGGGGGCAGGGTGGGCCCCAGCATTTT. Translated, it gives CASSWGQGGPQHF.

This clone was counted once. The chain links TRBV5-4 to TRBJ2-7, with 9 positions matching TRBD2. The germline V gene has CDR1 SGHNT and CDR2 YYREEE (reference sequence). The CDR3 extends over 13 amino acids. After removal of 4 bases from V and 3 bases from J, the junction contained 2 bases not matched to a gene. CDR3 loop: CASSQLAGYEQYF. In nucleotides, the CDR3 is TGTGCCAGCAGCCAACTAGCGGGCTACGAGCAGTACTTC.

V gene TRBV4-2 combines with J gene TRBJ2-2, with 9 bases identical to TRBD2. The junction had 6 bases not matched to a gene; V was cut back by 1 base and J by 3 bases. The CDR3 has 17 amino acids. Germline V gene lookup returns CDR1 LGHNA and CDR2 YNFKEQ. The CDR3 DNA follows: TGTGCCAGCAGCCAAGGGGGCATAGCGGGAGACACCGGGGAGCTGTTTTTT. Protein product: CASSQGGIAGDTGELFF.

This chain links TRBV28 with TRBJ1-2, with TRBD1 matching 12 bases. Germline loops: CDR1 MDHEN, CDR2 SYDVKM. Losses at the gene ends were 7 bases for V and 8 bases for J; bases not matched to a gene: 11. This CDR3 contains 15 residues. CDR3 coding DNA: TGTGCCAGCACCTCCATTGGGACAGGGGGCAGGGGCTACACCTTC. This sequence encodes CASTSIGTGGRGYTF.

This clone was seen only once. The rearrangement links TRBV7-9 to TRBJ2-7; D possibly corresponds to TRBD2 (5 bases). Per the germline V gene, CDR1 is SEHNR and CDR2 is FQNEAQ (reference sequence). V lost 1 base and J lost 0, with 16 bases in between. This CDR3 is built from 17 residues. The DNA of the CDR3 is TGTGCCAGCAGCTTAGTTTATGGACTCCCGAGCTCCTACGAGCAGTACTTC. This gives the protein CASSLVYGLPSSYEQYF.

This chain connects TRBV18 to TRBJ2-2; 9 nucleotides match TRBD2. The length of the CDR3 is 15 residues. Trimming at V came to 5 bases and at J to 5 bases, leaving 6 bases not matched to a gene. Germline-derived CDR1 and CDR2 are KGHSH and LQKENI. CDR3 sequence reads: CASSSTSGNTGELFF. CDR3 nucleotides: TGTGCCAGCTCATCGACTAGCGGAAATACCGGGGAGCTGTTTTTT.